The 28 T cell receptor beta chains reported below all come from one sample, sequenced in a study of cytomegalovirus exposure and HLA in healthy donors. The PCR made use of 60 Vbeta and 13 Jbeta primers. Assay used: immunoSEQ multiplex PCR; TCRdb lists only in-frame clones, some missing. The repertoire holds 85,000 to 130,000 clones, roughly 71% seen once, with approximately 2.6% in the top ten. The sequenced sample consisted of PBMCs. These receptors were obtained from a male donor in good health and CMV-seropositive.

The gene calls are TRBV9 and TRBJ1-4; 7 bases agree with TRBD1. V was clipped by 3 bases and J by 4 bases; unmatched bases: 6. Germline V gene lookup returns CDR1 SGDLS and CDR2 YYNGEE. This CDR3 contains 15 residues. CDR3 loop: CASSATGTVNEKLFF. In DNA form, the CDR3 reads TGTGCCAGCAGCGCTACCGGGACAGTTAATGAAAAACTGTTTTTT. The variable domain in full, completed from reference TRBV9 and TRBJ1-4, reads DSGVTQTPKHLITATGQRVTLRCSPRSGDLSVYWYQQSLDQGLQFLIQYYNGEERAKGNILERFSAQQFPDLHSELNLSSLELGDSALYFCASSATGTVNEKLFFGSGTQLSVL.

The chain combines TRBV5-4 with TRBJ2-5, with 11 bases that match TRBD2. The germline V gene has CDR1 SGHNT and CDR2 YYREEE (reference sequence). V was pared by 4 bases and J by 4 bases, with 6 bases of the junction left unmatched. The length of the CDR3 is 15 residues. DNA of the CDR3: TGTGCCAGCAGCCCTATAGCGGGGGGGTCAGAGACCCAGTACTTC. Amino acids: CASSPIAGGSETQYF.

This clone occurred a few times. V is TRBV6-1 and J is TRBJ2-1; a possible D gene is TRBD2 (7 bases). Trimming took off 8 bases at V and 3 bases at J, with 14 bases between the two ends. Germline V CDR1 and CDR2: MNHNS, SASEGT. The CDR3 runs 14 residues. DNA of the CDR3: TGTGCCAGCCGAGGGGGGGAAAGCTACAATGAGCAGTTCTTC. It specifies CASRGGESYNEQFF.

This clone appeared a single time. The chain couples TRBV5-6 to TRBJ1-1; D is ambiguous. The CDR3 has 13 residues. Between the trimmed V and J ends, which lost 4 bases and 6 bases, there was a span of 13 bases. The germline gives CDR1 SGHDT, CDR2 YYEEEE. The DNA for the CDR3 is TGTGCCAGCAGCCAATTATCTGTAGCTGAAGCTTTCTTT. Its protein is CASSQLSVAEAFF. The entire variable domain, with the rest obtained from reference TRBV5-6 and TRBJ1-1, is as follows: DAGVTQSPTHLIKTRGQQVTLRCSPKSGHDTVSWYQQALGQGPQFIFQYYEEEERQRGNFPDRFSGHQFPNYSSELNVNALLLGDSALYLCASSQLSVAEAFFGQGTRLTVV.

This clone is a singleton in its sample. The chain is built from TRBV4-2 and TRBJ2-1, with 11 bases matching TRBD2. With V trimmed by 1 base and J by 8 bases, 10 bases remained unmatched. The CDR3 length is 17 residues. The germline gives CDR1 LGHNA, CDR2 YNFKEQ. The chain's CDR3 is CASSQGHSSGGSYEQFF. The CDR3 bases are TGTGCCAGCAGCCAAGGCCACTCTAGCGGGGGGAGTTATGAGCAGTTCTTC.

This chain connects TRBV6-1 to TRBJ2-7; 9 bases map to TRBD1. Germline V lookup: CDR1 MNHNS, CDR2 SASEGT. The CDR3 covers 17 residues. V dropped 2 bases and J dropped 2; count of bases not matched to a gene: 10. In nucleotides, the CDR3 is TGTGCCAGCAGTGAAAAGGGACAGGGAGGGCTGCCCTACGAGCAGTACTTC. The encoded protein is CASSEKGQGGLPYEQYF.

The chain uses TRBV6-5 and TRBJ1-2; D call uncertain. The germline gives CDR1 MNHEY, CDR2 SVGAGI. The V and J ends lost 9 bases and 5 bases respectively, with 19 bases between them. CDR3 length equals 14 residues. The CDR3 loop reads CASSPSSSGYGYTF. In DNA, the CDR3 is TGTGCCAGTTCCCCTAGCTCCTCTGGGTATGGCTACACCTTC.

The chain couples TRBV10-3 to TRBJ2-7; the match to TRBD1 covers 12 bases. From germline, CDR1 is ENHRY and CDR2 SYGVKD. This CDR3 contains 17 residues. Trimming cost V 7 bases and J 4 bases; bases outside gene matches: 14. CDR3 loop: CAITPRRGTGGKYEQYF. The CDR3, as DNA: TGTGCCATCACTCCGAGACGTGGGACAGGGGGCAAATACGAGCAGTACTTC.

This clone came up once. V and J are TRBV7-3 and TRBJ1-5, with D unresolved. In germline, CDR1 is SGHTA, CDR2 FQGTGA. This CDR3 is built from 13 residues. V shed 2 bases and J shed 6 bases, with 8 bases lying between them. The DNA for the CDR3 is TGTGCCAGCAGCTTACGGGGAGGTCAGCCCCAGCATTTT. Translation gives CASSLRGGQPQHF.

CDR3 residues: CATSREGQGFNQPQHF. The CDR3 DNA sequence: TGTGCCACCAGCAGAGAAGGACAGGGGTTCAATCAGCCCCAGCATTTT. This chain connects TRBV15 to TRBJ1-5; 9 positions agree with TRBD1. The CDR3 loop spans 16 amino acids. The germline CDR1 and CDR2 sequences are LNHNV and YYDKDF (reference sequence). Trimming took 0 bases from V and 3 from J; bases not matched to a gene: 3.

The CDR3 DNA reads as TGTGCCAGCAGTCCAAGACAACTCTCTGGAAACACCATATATTTT. Protein sequence: CASSPRQLSGNTIYF. V usage is TRBV27 and J usage is TRBJ1-3; no clear D gene. The germline gives CDR1 MNHEY, CDR2 SMNVEV (reference sequence). The CDR3 totals 15 residues. Trimming shortened V by 5 bases and J by 0 bases, and 11 bases separated the two germline ends.

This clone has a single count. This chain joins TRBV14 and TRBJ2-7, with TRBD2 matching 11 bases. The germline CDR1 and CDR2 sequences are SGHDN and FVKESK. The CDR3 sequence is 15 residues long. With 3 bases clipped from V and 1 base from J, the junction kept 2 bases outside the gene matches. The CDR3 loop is CASSQRLAGSYEQYF. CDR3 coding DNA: TGTGCCAGCAGCCAGAGACTAGCGGGGTCCTACGAGCAGTACTTC.

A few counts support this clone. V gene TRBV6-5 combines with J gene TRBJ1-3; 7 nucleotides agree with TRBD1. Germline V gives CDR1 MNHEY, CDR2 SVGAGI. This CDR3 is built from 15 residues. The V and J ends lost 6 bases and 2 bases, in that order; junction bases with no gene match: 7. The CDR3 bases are TGTGCCAGCAGGAGGGACAGTAATCCTGGAAACACCATATATTTT. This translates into CASRRDSNPGNTIYF.

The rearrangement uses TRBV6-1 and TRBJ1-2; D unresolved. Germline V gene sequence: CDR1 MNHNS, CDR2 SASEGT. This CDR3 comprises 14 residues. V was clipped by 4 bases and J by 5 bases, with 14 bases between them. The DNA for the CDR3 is TGTGCCAGCAGTGTTGAGAGTAGTTTATATGGCTACACCTTC. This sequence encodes CASSVESSLYGYTF.

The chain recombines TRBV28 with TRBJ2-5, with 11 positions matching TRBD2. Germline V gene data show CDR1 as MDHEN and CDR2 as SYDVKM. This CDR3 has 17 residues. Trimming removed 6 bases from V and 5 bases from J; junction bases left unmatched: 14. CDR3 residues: CASRRVSGRALGETQYF. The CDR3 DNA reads TGTGCCAGCAGACGCGTTAGCGGGAGGGCCCTAGGGGAGACCCAGTACTTC.

The CDR3, as DNA: TGTGCCAGCAGCCGCGGGGTGGGCCGAGGTACTAACTATGGCTACACCTTC. Translation: CASSRGVGRGTNYGYTF. The chain combines TRBV5-4 with TRBJ1-2; D uncertain. In germline, CDR1 is SGHNT, CDR2 YYREEE (reference sequence). The CDR3 extends over 17 amino acids. V lost 4 bases, J lost 0 bases, and 19 bases lay in between.

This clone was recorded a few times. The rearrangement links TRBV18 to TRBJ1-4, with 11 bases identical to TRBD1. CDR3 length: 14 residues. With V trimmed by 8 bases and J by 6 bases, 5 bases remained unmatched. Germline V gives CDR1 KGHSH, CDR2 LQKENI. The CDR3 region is CASKDRGPDEKLFF. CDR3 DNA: TGTGCCAGCAAGGACAGGGGGCCGGATGAAAAACTGTTTTTT.

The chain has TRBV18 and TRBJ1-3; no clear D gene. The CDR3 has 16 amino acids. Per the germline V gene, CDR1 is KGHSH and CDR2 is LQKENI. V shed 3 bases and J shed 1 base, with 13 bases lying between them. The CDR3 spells CASSPPVAFSGNTIYF. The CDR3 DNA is TGTGCCAGCTCACCCCCCGTGGCTTTTTCTGGAAACACCATATATTTT.

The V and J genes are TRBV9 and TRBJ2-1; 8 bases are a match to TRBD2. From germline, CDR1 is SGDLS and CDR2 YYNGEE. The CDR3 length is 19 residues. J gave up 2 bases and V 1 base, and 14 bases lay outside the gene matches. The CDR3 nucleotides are TGTGCCAGCAGCGTAACCGTAGCGGGAATCTCGGGGACCTACAATGAGCAGTTCTTC. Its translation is CASSVTVAGISGTYNEQFF.

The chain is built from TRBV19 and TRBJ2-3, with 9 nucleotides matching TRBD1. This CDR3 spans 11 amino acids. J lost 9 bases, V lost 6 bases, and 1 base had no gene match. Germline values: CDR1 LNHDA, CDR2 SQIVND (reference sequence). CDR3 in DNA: TGTGCCAGTAGAGACAGGGGGACGCAGTATTTT. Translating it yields CASRDRGTQYF.

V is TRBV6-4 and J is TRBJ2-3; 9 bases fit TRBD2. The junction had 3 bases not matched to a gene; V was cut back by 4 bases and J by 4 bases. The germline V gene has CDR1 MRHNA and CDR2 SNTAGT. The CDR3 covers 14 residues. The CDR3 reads CASSVAGAADTQYF. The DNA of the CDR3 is TGTGCCAGCAGTGTAGCGGGGGCAGCAGATACGCAGTATTTT.

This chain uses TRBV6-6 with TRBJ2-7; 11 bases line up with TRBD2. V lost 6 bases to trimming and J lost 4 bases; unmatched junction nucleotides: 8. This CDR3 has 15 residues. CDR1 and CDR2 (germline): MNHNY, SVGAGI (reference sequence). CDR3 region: CASREGLAAFYEQYF. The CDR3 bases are TGTGCCAGCAGAGAGGGACTAGCGGCATTTTACGAGCAGTACTTC.

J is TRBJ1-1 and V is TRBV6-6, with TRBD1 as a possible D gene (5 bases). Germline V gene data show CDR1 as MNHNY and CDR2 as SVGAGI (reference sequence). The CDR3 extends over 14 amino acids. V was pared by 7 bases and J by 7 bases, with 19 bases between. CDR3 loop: CASTIGGYAIEAFF. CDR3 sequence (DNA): TGTGCCAGCACCATTGGGGGGTATGCGATTGAAGCTTTCTTT.

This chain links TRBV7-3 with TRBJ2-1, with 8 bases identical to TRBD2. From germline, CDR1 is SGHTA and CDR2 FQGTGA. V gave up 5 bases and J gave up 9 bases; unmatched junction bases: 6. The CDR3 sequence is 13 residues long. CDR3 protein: CASSPGLVVEQFF. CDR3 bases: TGTGCCAGCAGCCCGGGACTAGTAGTTGAGCAGTTCTTC. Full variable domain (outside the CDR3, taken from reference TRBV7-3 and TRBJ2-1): GAGVSQTPSNKVTEKGKYVELRCDPISGHTALYWYRQSLGQGPEFLIYFQGTGAADDSGLPNDRFFAVRPEGSVSTLKIQRTERGDSAVYLCASSPGLVVEQFFGPGTRLTVL.

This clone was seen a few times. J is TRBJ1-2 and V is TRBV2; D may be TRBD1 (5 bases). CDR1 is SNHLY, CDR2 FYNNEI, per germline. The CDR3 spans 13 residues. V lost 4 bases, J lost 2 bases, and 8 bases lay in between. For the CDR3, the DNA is TGTGCCAGCAGTGCTGGGGGGAACTATGGCTACACCTTC. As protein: CASSAGGNYGYTF.

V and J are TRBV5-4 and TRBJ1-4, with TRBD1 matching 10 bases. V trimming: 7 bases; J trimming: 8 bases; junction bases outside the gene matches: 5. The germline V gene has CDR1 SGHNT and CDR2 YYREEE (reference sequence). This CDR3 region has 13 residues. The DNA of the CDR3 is TGTGCCAGCGGGACAGGGGCTAGGGAAAAACTGTTTTTT. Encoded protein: CASGTGAREKLFF. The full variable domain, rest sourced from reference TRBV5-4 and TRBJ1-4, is ETGVTQSPTHLIKTRGQQVTLRCSSQSGHNTVSWYQQALGQGPQFIFQYYREEENGRGNFPPRFSGLQFPNYSSELNVNALELDDSALYLCASGTGAREKLFFGSGTQLSVL.

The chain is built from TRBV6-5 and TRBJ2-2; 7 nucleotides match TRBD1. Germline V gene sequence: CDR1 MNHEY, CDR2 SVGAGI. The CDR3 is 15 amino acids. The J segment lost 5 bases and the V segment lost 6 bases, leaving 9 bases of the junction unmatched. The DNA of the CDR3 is TGTGCCAGCAGACGGGACAGTTTATGGACCGGGGAGCTGTTTTTT. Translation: CASRRDSLWTGELFF.

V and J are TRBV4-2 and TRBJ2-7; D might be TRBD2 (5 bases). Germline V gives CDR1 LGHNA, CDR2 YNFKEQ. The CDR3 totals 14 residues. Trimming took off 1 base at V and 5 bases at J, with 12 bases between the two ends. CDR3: CASSQGGSGDEQYF. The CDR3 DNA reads TGTGCCAGCAGCCAAGGAGGGTCAGGAGACGAGCAGTACTTC.